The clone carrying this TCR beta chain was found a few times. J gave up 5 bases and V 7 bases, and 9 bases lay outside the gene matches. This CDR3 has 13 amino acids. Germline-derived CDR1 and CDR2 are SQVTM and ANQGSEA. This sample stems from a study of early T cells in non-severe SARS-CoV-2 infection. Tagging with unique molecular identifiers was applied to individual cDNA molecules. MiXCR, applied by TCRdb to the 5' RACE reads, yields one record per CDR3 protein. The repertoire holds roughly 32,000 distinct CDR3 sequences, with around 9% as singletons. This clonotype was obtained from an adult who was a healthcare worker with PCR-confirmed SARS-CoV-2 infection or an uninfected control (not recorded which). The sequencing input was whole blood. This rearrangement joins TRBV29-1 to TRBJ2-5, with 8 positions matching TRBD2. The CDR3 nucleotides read TGCAGCGCAGCACTAGCGGTCCGGGAGACCCAGTACTTC. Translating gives CSAALAVRETQYF.